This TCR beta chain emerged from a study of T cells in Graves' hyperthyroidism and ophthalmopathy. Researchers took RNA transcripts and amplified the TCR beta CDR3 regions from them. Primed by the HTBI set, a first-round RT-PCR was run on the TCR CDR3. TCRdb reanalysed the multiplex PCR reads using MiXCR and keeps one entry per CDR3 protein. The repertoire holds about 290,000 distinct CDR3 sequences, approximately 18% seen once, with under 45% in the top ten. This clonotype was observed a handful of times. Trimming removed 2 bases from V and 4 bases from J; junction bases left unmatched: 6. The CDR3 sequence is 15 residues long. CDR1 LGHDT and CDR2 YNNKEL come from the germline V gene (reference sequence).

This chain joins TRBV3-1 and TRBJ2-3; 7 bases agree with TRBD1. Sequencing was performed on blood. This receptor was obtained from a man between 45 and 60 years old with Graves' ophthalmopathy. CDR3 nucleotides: TGTGCCAGCAGCCAACCACAGGGGTTCGCAGATACGCAGTATTTT. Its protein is CASSQPQGFADTQYF.